The clone carrying this T cell receptor beta chain came up many times. Its antigen is not known. These data belong to a study of T cell repertoires in cytomegalovirus infection. Findings of the study overall: Ex vivo, HLA-C-restricted CMV-specific TCR beta clonotypes prevailed over the rest of the response.

The CDR3 has 15 residues. Germline CDR1 is SGHTS and CDR2 is YDEGEE. V shed 1 base and J shed 1 base, with 9 bases lying between them. TCRdb re-called the reads with MiXCR, one entry per CDR3 protein. The sample includes roughly 720,000 distinct CDR3 sequences, 35% to 45% seen only once; the top ten take roughly 2.8%. V usage is TRBV5-8 and J usage is TRBJ1-3; D is unresolved. Sequenced input: PBMCs. The source is a human donor in good health (CMV status not recorded). Some clones in this sample may be carry-over from other donors' samples. The CDR3 spells CASSLYRRSGNTIYF. CDR3 nucleotides: TGTGCCAGCAGCTTGTATCGTCGGTCTGGAAACACCATATATTTT.